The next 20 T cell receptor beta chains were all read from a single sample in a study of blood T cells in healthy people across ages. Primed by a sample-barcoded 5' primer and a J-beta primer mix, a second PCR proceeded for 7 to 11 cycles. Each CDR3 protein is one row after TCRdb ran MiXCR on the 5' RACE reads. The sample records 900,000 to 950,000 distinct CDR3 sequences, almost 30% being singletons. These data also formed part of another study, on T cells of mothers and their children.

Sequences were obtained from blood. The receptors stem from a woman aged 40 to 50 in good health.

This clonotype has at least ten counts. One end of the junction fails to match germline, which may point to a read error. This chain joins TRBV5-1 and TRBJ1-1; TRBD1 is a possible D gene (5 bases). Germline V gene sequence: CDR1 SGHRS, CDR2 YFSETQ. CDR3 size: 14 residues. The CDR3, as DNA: TGTGCCAGCAGCCCCGGACACCGGAACACTGAAGCTTTCTTT. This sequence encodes CASSPGHRNTEAFF.

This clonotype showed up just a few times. The CDR3 spells CASSSLATNEKLFF. CDR3 in DNA: TGCGCCAGCAGCTCACTGGCAACTAATGAAAAACTGTTTTTT. This chain joins TRBV5-1 and TRBJ1-4; the D is unclear. V dropped 3 bases and J dropped 0 bases, with 6 bases sitting between them. CDR1 and CDR2 from the germline V gene are SGHRS and YFSETQ. The CDR3 is 14 residues long.

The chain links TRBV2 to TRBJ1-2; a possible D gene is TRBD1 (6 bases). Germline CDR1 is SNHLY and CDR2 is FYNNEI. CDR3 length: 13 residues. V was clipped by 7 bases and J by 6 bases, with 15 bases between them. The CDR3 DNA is TGTGCCAGCAAGTTGGGGGGGCTGGATGGCTACACCTTC. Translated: CASKLGGLDGYTF.

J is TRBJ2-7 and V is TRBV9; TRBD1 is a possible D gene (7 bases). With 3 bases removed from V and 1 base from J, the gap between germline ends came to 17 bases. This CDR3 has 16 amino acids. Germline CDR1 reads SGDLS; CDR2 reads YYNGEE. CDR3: CASSEEETGTSYEQYF. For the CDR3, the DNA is TGTGCCAGCAGCGAGGAGGAGACAGGGACTTCCTACGAGCAGTACTTC.

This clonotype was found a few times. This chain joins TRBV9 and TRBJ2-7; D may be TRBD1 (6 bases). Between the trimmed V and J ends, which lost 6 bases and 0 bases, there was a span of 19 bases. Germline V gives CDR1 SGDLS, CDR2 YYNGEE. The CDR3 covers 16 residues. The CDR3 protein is CASNAEWDIRSYEQYF. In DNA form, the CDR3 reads TGTGCCAGCAACGCCGAGTGGGACATCCGCTCCTACGAGCAGTACTTC. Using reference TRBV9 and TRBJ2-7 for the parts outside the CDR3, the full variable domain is DSGVTQTPKHLITATGQRVTLRCSPRSGDLSVYWYQQSLDQGLQFLIQYYNGEERAKGNILERFSAQQFPDLHSELNLSSLELGDSALYFCASNAEWDIRSYEQYFGPGTRLTVT.

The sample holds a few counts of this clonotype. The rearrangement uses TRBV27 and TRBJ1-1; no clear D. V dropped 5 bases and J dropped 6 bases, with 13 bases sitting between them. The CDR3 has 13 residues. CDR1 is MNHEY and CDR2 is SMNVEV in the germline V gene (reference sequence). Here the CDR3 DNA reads TGTGCCAGCAGTACTCGGTTTATATCTGAAGCTTTCTTT. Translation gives CASSTRFISEAFF.

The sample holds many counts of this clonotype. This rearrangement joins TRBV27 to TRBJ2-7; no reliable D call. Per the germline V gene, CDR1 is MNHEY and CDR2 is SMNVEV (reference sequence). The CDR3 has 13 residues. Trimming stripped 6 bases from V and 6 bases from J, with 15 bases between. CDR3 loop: CASSKEWYSEQYF. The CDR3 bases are TGTGCCAGCAGCAAAGAATGGTATAGCGAGCAGTACTTC.

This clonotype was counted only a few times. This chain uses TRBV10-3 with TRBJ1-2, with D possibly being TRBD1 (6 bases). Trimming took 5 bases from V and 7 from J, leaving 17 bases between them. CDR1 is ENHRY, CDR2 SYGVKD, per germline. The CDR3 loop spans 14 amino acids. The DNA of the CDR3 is TGTGCCATCAGTCCCCGGGGGGGCGTTGTTGGCTACACCTTC. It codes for CAISPRGGVVGYTF.

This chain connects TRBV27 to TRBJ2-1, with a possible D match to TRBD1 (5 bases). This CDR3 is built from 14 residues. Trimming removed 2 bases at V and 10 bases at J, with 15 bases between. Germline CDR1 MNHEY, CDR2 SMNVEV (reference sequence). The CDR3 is CASSLPDRYHEQFF. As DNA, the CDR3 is TGTGCCAGCAGTTTACCCGACAGATACCACGAGCAGTTCTTC.

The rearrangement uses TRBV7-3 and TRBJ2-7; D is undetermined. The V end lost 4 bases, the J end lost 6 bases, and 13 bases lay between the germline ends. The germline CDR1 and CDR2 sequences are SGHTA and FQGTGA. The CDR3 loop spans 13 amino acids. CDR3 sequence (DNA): TGTGCCAGCAGCTCCCGGCCTGGCGGCGAGCAGTACTTC. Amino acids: CASSSRPGGEQYF.

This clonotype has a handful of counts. The CDR3, as DNA: TGCAGTGCTACCATTGGACGGGGGGGGCCATACGAGCAGTACTTC. Residues: CSATIGRGGPYEQYF. The chain has TRBV20-1 and TRBJ2-7; 8 bases match TRBD2. This CDR3 is built from 15 residues. The V segment lost 4 bases and the J segment 4 bases; nucleotides outside the gene matches: 12. CDR1 and CDR2 (germline): DFQATT, SNEGSKA (reference sequence).

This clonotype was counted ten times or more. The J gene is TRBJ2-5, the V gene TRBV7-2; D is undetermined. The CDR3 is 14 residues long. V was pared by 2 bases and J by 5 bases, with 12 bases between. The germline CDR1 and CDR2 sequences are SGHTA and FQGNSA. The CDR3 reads CASSLTPPSETQYF. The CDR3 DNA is TGTGCCAGCAGCTTAACACCCCCGAGCGAGACCCAGTACTTC.

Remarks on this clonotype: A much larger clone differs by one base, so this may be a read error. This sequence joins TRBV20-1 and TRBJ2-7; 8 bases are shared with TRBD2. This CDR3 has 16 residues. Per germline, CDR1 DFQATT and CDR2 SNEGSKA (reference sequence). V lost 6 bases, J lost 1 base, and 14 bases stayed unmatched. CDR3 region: CSAGGGRAGVSYEQYF. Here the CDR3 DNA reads TGCAGTGCCGGCGGGGGACGAGCGGGGGTTTCCTACGAGCAGTACTTC.

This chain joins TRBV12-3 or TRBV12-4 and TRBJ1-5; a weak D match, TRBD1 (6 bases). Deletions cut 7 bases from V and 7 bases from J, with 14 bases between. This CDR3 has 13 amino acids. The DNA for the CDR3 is TGTGCCAGCACCGAAGGGGGGTACCAGCCCCAGCATTTT. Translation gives CASTEGGYQPQHF.

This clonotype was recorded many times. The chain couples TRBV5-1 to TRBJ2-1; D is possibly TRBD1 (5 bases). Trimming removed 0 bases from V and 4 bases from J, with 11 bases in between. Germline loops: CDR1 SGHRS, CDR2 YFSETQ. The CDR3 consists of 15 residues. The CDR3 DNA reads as TGCGCCAGCAGCTTGGGGTCGACAGCATACAATGAGCAGTTCTTC. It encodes CASSLGSTAYNEQFF.

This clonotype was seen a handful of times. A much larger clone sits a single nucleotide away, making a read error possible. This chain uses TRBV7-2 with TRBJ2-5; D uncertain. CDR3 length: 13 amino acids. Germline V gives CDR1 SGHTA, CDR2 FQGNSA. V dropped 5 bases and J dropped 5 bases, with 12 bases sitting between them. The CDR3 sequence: CASSGETWETQYF. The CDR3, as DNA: TGTGCCAGCAGCGGAGAGACCTGGGAGACCCAGTACTTC.

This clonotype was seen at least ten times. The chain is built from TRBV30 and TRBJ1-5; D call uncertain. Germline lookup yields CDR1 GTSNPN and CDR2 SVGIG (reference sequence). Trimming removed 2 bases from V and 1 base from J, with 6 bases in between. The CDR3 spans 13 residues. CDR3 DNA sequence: TGTGCCTGGAGTATGGGAAGCAATCAGCCCCAGCATTTT. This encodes CAWSMGSNQPQHF.

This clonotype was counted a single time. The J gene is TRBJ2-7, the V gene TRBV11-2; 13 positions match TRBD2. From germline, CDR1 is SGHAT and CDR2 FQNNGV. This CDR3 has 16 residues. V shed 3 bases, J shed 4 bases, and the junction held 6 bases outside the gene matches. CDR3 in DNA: TGTGCCAGCAGCTTTGGACTAGCGGGAGACGGGTACGAGCAGTACTTC. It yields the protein CASSFGLAGDGYEQYF.

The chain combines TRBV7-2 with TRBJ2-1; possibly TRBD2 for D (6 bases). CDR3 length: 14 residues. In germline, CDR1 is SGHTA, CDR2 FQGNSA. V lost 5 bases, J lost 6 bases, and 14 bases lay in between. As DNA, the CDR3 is TGTGCCAGCAGCCGGGGGAGTTTGAGCAATGAGCAGTTCTTC. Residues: CASSRGSLSNEQFF.

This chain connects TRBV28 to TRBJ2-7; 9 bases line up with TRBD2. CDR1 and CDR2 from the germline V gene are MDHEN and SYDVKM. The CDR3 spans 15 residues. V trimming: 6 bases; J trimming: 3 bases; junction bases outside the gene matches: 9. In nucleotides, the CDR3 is TGTGCCAGCAGCCAAGTTAGCGGGGGAATCTACGAGCAGTACTTC. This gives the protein CASSQVSGGIYEQYF.